This T cell receptor (beta chain) was sequenced during a study of T cells in Graves' hyperthyroidism and ophthalmopathy (dated 2019 in TCRdb). Context from the whole study: Peripheral blood samples were taken at the time of initial diagnosis, prior to any treatment. TCR V-J signatures able to tell the groups apart were searched for in a discovery cohort of about a hundred patients, of whom over 40 had Graves' ophthalmopathy and 55 to 60 had stable Graves' hyperthyroidism. Whether ophthalmopathy could be predicted prospectively was tested in an independent validation cohort made up of roughly 19 hyperthyroidism patients plus 17 patients who later progressed to ophthalmopathy. The 95 to 100 discovery patients were divided at random into training and test sets in a 7:3 ratio. The study also compared thyroid tissue and blood T-cell repertoires from five or six Graves' hyperthyroidism patients. Once sampling was done, hyperthyroidism patients were given methimazole at a starting dose of 30 mg daily, whereas ophthalmopathy patients were given high-dose intravenous methylprednisolone. TCR Vbeta CDR3 sequencing of approximately 140 peripheral blood samples (around 45 ophthalmopathy, 75 or so hyperthyroidism and around 17 progressor patients) is reported in the paper. The research as a whole found: No statistical method was used to set the sample size in advance, and investigators knew the group allocation. In validation, the model predicted progression to ophthalmopathy a median of approximately 6.6 months before onset, with roughly 71% sensitivity and roughly 72% specificity. A 13 V-J signature model separated ophthalmopathy from stable hyperthyroidism, with approximately 86% sensitivity and just under 84% specificity in cross-validation and 80%/75% in testing. Most expanded thyroid clonotypes (frequency above 0.001) were also detected in blood, suggesting blood repertoires may reflect thyroid immune responses.

Moderately to severely active disease, a Clinical Activity Score of at least 3, a NOSPECS grade of at least 4, and a duration under 3 months were present in ophthalmopathy patients. Any patient with an uncontrolled infection, another autoimmune disease, pregnancy or lactation was excluded. Clinical symptoms, serum thyroxine and TRAb, thyroid ultrasound, and orbital computed tomography formed the basis for the diagnoses. PBMCs were separated from 10 ml of fresh peripheral blood using Ficoll-Paque density gradient centrifugation. Total RNA was extracted using Trizol reagent, and RNA quality was assessed on an Agilent 2100 Bioanalyzer. With respect to this clonotype: It lacks a known antigen. Base qualities are not provided; no much larger clone lies one nucleotide away.

The TCR beta CDR3 regions were amplified from RNA transcripts. A first-round RT-PCR of the TCR CDR3 used the HTBI primer set with the Qiagen OneStep RT-PCR kit. Libraries were constructed in a second round of multiplex PCR, after which size selection and purification were carried out. Paired-end sequencing of the libraries was performed with 100 bp reads on an Illumina HiSeq2000. Under the source paper's analysis protocol: Raw data were processed with SOAPnuke, discarding reads with adapters, uncalled bases, mean Phred below 15, or no exact constant-primer or identifier match. High-quality paired reads were merged with COPE v1.2.5, and unique nucleotide sequences were defined as clonotypes. MiTCR v1.1 was used to align clonotypes to the IMGT TRBV, TRBD and TRBJ reference segments. The analysis was restricted to V-J combinations with a frequency above 0.0001, which together covered over 99% of the repertoires. A TCS score was defined as the ratio of F50 (clonal expansion) to E x V (chaos), with BLOSUM62-based TCRdist applied between CDR3 peptides within each V-J. Welch's t-statistics and random forest reduced around 510 V-J features to fewer than 15, which were used in a naive Bayes classifier (R e1071). TCRdb reworked the public reads: Q25 trimming with fastp, MiXCR clone assembly, productive beta chains retained. Records with the same CDR3 protein are collapsed into one entry carrying the most frequent genes and DNA. The V and J calls and clone size come from TCRdb's table, not from the authors' own analysis. The sample includes fewer than 350,000 distinct CDR3 sequences, with roughly 19% observed a single time. About 35% of the sample goes to the ten largest clones.

V trim: 4 bases; J trim: 7 bases; unmatched bases: 11. The germline V gene encodes CDR1 SGHRS and CDR2 YFSETQ. Inclusive of the bounding cysteine and phenylalanine, the CDR3 is 16 residues long. The read is trimmed to its CDR3 DNA, 48 bases read in frame from base 1. Sequenced sample: blood. This clonotype was sampled from a man between 45 and 60 years old with Graves' ophthalmopathy. The chain was built from TRBV5-1 and TRBJ2-2; 9 bases in the middle match TRBD1. For the CDR3, the sequence is CASSQRGQGTVGELFF. The sequenced DNA is TGCGCCAGCAGCCAACGGGGACAGGGAACGGTCGGGGAGCTGTTTTTT.